Sequencing of this TCR beta chain was carried out in a study of T cells after yellow fever vaccination. Concerning this clonotype itself: Antigen specificity is unknown.

General study points: Booster samples showed a return of most primary-vaccination clones (roughly 96% CD4, over 70% CD8).

The study made its TCR cDNA through 5'RACE template switching. That step introduced a universal primer site along with UMIs. Using its own MiXCR run on the 5' RACE reads, TCRdb lists one record per CDR3 protein. In the table there are fewer than 350,000 distinct CDR3 sequences, 3.6% of which are singletons. The V gene's germline CDR1 is SGHNT and CDR2 YYREEE (reference sequence). CDR3 length: 16 residues. V shed 4 bases, J shed 5 bases, and the junction held 13 bases outside the gene matches. This specimen consisted of PBMCs, obtained on the day of the yellow fever booster vaccination. This TCR derives from a man between 18 and 29 years old who received the YFV17D yellow fever vaccine. The gene calls are TRBV5-4 and TRBJ1-1; 8 bases are shared with TRBD1. CDR3 in DNA: TGTGCCAGCAGCAGACGGGCAACAGGGGGATGGACTGAAGCTTTCTTT. Amino acids: CASSRRATGGWTEAFF.